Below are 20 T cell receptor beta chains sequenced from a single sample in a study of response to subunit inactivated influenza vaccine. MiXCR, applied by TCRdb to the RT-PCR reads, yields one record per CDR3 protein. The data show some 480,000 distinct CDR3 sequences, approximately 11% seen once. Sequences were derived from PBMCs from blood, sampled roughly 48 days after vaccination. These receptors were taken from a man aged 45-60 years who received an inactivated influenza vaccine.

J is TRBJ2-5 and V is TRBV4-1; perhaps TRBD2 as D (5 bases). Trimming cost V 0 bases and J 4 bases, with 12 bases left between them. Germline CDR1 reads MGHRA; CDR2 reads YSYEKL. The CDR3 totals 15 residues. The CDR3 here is CASSQETDSRETQYF. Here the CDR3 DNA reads TGCGCCAGCAGCCAAGAAACGGACTCAAGAGAGACCCAGTACTTC.

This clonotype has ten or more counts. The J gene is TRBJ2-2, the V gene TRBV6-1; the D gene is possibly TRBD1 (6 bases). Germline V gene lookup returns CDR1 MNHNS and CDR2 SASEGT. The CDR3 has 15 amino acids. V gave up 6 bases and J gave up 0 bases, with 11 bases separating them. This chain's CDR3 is CASRRQVPNTGELFF. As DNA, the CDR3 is TGTGCCAGCAGGAGACAGGTTCCGAACACCGGGGAGCTGTTTTTT.

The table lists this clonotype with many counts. The CDR3 reads CASRARGGNTGELFF. The CDR3, as DNA: TGTGCCAGCAGGGCCCGAGGGGGGAACACCGGGGAGCTGTTTTTT. This rearrangement joins TRBV28 to TRBJ2-2; D may be TRBD1 (6 bases). V was pared by 6 bases and J by 1 base, with 12 bases between. The germline V gene has CDR1 MDHEN and CDR2 SYDVKM. The CDR3 contains 15 residues.

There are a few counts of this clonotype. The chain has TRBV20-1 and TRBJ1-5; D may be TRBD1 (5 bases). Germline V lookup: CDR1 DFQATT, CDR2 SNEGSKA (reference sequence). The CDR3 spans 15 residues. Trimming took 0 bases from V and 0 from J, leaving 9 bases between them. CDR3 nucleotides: TGCAGTGCTAGAGAACAGGCTTATAGCAATCAGCCCCAGCATTTT. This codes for CSAREQAYSNQPQHF.

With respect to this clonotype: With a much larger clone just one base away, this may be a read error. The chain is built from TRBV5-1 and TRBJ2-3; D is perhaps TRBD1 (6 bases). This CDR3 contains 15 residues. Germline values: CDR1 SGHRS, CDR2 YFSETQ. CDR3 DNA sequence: TGCGCCAGCAGCTTGCGACAGGCGAACACAGATACGCAGTTTTTT. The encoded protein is CASSLRQANTDTQFF.

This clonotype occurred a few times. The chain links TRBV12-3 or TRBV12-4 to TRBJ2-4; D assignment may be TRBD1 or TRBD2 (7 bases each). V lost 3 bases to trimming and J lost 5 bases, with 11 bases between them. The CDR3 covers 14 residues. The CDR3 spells CASSFSGGENIQYF. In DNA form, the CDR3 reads TGTGCCAGCAGTTTTTCAGGGGGGGAAAACATTCAGTACTTC.

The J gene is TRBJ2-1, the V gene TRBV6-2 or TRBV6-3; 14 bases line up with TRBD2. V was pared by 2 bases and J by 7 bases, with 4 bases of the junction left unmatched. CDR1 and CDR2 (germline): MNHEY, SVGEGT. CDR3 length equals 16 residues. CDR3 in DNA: TGTGCCAGCAGTTACCCGGGACTAGCGGGAGTAAATGAGCAGTTCTTC. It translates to CASSYPGLAGVNEQFF.

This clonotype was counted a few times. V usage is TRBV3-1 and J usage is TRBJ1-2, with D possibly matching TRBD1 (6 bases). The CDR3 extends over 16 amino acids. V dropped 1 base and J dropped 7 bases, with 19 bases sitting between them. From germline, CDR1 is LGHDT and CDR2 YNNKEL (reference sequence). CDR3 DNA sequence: TGTGCCAGCAGCCAAGCAGGGGCAGGGTCTGGGACTGGCTACACCTTC. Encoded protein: CASSQAGAGSGTGYTF.

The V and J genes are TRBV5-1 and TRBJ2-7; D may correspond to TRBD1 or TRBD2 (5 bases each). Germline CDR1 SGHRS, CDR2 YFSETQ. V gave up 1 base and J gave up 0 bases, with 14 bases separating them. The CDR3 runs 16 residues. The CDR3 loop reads CASSLRSGRSSYEQYF. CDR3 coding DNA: TGCGCCAGCAGCTTGAGGTCGGGGCGAAGCTCCTACGAGCAGTACTTC. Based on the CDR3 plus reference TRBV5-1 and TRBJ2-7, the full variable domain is KAGVTQTPRYLIKTRGQQVTLSCSPISGHRSVSWYQQTPGQGLQFLFEYFSETQRNKGNFPGRFSGRQFSNSRSEMNVSTLELGDSALYLCASSLRSGRSSYEQYFGPGTRLTVT.

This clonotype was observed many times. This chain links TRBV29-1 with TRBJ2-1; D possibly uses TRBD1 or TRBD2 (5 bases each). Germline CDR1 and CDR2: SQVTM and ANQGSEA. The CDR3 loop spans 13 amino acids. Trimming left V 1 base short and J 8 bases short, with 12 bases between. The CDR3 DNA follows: TGCAGCGTTGAAGGGGGCTTGGGAGATGAGCAGTTCTTC. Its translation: CSVEGGLGDEQFF.

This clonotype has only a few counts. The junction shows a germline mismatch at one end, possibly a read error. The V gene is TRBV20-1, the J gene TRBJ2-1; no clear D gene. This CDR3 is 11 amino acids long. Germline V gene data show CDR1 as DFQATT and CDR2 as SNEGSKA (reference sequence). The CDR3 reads CSAQEMLRAIF. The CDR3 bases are TGCAGTGCCCAAGAAATGCTTCGTGCGATCTTC.

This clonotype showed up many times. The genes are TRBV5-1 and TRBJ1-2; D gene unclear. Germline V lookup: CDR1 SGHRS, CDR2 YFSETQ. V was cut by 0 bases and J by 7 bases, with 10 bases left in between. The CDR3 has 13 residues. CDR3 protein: CASSLEGFSGYTF. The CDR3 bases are TGCGCCAGCAGCTTGGAAGGTTTCAGTGGCTACACCTTC.

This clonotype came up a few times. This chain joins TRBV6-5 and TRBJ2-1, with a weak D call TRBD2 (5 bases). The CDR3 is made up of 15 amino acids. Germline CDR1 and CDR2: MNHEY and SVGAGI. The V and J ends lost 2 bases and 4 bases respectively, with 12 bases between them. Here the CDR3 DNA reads TGTGCCAGCAGTTACGATTCTCGGGGTTACAATGAGCAGTTCTTC. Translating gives CASSYDSRGYNEQFF.

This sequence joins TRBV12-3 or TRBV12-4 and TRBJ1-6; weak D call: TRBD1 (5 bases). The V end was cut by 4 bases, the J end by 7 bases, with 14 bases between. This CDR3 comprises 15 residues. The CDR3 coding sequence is TGTGCCAGCAGTTCCGGGGGGATCGGAAATTCACCCCTCCACTTT. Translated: CASSSGGIGNSPLHF.

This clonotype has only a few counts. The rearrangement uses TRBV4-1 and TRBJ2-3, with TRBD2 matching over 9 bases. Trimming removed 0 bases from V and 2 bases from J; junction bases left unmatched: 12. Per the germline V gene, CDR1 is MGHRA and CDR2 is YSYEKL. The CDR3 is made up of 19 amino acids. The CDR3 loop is CASSQEGNWPSGDTDTQYF. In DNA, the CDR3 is TGCGCCAGCAGCCAAGAGGGAAATTGGCCTAGCGGGGACACAGATACGCAGTATTTT.

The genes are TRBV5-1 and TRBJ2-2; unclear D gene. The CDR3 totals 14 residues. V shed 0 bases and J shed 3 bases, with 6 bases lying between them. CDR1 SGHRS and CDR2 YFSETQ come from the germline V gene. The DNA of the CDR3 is TGCGCCAGCAGCTTGGTGGGGTACACCGGGGAGCTGTTTTTT. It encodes CASSLVGYTGELFF.

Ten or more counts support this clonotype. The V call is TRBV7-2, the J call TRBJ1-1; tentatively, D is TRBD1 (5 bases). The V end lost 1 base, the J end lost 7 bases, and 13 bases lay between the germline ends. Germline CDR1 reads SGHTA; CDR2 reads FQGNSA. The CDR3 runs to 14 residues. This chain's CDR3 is CASSLGWQGGEAFF. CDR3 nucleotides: TGTGCCAGCAGCTTAGGGTGGCAGGGCGGTGAAGCTTTCTTT.

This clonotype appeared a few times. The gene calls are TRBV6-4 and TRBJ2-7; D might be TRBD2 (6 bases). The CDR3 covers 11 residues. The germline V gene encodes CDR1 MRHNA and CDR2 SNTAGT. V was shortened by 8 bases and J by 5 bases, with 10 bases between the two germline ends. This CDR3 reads CASGGRHEQYF. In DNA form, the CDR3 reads TGTGCCAGCGGAGGGCGTCACGAGCAGTACTTC.

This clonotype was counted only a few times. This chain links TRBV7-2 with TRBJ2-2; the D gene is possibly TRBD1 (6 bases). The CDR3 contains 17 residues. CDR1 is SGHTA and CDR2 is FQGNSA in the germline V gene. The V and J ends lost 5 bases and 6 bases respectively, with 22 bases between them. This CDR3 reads CASSPRVRTVLAGELFF. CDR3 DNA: TGTGCCAGCAGCCCACGGGTCAGGACAGTTCTCGCCGGGGAGCTGTTTTTT.

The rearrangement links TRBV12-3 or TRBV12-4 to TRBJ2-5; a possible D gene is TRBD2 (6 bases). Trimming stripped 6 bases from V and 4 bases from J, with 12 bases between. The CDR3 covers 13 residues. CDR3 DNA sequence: TGTGCCAGCAGGACTAGATTTTTAGAGACCCAGTACTTC. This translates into CASRTRFLETQYF.